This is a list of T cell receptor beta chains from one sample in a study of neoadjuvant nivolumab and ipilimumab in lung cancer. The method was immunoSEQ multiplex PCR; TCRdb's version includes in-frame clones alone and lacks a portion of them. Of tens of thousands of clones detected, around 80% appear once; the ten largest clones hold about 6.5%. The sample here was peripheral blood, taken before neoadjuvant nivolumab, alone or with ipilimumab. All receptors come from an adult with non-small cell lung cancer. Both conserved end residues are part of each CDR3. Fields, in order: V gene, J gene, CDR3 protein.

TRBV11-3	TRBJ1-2	CASSLGDRLYTF
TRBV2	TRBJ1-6	CASNRVINSPLHF
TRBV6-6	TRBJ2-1	CASSYPTSGGYNEQFF
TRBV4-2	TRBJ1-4	CASSQGGRGLEKLFF
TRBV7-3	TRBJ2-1	CASSYTAGGSYNEQFF
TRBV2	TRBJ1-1	CAGGGGQYTEAFF
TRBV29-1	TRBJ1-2	CSVEGAYGYTF
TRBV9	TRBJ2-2	CASSVSGQGRGKAGELFF
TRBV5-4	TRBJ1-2	CASSLNSNYGYTF
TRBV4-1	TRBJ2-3	CASSQGAGGATDTQYF
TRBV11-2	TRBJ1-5	CASSLEVNQPQHF
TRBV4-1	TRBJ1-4	CASSQSARGAGGRNEKLFF
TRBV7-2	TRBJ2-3	CASSFGTDTQYF
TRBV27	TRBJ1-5	CASSYGGGNQPQHF
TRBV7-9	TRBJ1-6	CASRLAARGSPLHF
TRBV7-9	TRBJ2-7	CAFRDSSYEQYF
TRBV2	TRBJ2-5	CASSEDVPQETQYF
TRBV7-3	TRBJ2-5	CASSSSGGSQETQYF
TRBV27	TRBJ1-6	CASSTQGVDSPLHF
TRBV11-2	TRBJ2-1	CASSSGTSGGYEQFF
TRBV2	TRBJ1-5	CASSDSGAQPQHF
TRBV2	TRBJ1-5	CASSEPSGRGDHQPQHF
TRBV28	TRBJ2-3	CASNTRGSSTDTQYF
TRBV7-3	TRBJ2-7	CASSLTGGPFSYEQYF
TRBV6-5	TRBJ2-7	CASSYSPDEQYF
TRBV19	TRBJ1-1	CASSINGLTEAFF
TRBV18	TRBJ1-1	CASSLQGNTEAFF
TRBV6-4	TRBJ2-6	CASSEGAASGANVLTF
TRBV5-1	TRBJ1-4	CASSDGTGGLFTTNEKLFF
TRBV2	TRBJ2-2	CASSQARVAGGTGELFF
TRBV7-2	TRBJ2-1	CASSAGLAGNSRSYNEQFF
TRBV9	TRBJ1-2	CASSASLGYTF
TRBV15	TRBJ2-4	CATGQGDWKNIQYF
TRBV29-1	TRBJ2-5	CSVGETGGGETQYF
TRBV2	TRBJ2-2	CASRAVWNTGELFF
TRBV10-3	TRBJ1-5	CAISESRAEGNQPQHF
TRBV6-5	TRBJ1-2	CASSFPQGGYTF
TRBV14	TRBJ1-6	CASSLINSPLHF
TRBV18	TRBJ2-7	CASSPGEGQYF
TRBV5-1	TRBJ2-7	CASSLDYLTYEQYF
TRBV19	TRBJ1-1	CATAWGQGTEAFF
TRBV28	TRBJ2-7	CASRARDEQYF
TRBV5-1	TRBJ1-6	CASSWTGGESSPLHF
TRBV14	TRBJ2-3	CASSQDRGSTDTQYF
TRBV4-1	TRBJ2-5	CASSKRDGAETQYF
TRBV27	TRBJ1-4	CASRSRRTNEKLFF
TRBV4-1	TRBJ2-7	CASSQDAGTVTYEQYF
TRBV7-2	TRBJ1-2	CASSPQANYGYTF
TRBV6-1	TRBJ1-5	CASSEGSYSNQPQHF
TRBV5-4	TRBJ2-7	CASSPGSRGTYEQYF
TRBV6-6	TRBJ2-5	CASSRTSGGEETQYF
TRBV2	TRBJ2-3	CAGRRDPGPRTDTQYF
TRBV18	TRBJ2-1	CASSPGQGTYNEQFF
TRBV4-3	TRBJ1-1	CASSQVRGRTEAFF
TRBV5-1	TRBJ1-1	CASTWGAGNTEAFF
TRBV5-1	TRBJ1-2	CASSRPGQGATDGYTF
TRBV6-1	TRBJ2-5	CASSETWFSGYRPQEQETQYF
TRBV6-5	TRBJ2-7	CASSYGGDYEQYF
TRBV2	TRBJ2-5	CASQLLGGVGTQYF